A single sample gave rise to the 11 T cell receptor beta chains below, sequenced in a study of T cell responses to AZD1222 COVID-19 vaccine. Sequencing used immunoSEQ multiplex PCR; TCRdb keeps in-frame clones, though not all of them. The sample has some 150,000 clones; approximately 95% are singletons. Sample: peripheral blood, taken on day 0 of AZD1222 vaccination. The receptors come from an adult in good health.

The chain employs TRBV5-8 and TRBJ1-5; D gene unclear. Germline V lookup: CDR1 SGHTS, CDR2 YDEGEE. This CDR3 comprises 10 residues. Trimming shortened V by 7 bases and J by 7 bases, and 6 bases separated the two germline ends. CDR3 protein: CASSHQPQHF. CDR3 DNA sequence: TGTGCCAGCTCGCACCAGCCCCAGCATTTT.

This chain joins TRBV19 and TRBJ1-1; TRBD1 might be the D (5 bases). The germline V gene encodes CDR1 LNHDA and CDR2 SQIVND (reference sequence). The CDR3 contains 13 residues. Trimming cost V 5 bases and J 3 bases, with 10 bases left between them. CDR3 nucleotide sequence: TGTGCCAGTAGTGCCGCAGGGTACACTGAAGCTTTCTTT. Translation gives CASSAAGYTEAFF. Using reference TRBV19 and TRBJ1-1 for the parts outside the CDR3, the full variable domain is DGGITQSPKYLFRKEGQNVTLSCEQNLNHDAMYWYRQDPGQGLRLIYYSQIVNDFQKGDIAEGYSVSREKKESFPLTVTSAQKNPTAFYLCASSAAGYTEAFFGQGTRLTVV.

The chain recombines TRBV29-1 with TRBJ2-1, with TRBD2 matching 14 bases. The CDR3 loop spans 15 amino acids. V lost 6 bases, J lost 9 bases, and 10 bases stayed unmatched. Germline loops: CDR1 SQVTM, CDR2 ANQGSEA. CDR3 sequence (DNA): TGCAGCGTAGACGGGACTAGCGGGAGAGTGGCTGAGCAGTTCTTC. It is translated as CSVDGTSGRVAEQFF.

The rearrangement links TRBV18 to TRBJ1-5; tentatively, D is TRBD1 (6 bases). The ends were cut back, 1 base at V and 4 bases at J, with 11 bases in the middle. This CDR3 is 15 amino acids long. Germline V gives CDR1 KGHSH, CDR2 LQKENI. The CDR3 protein is CASSPLGQTNQPQHF. For the CDR3, the DNA is TGTGCCAGCTCACCACTTGGACAGACTAATCAGCCCCAGCATTTT.

The count of this clone is one. This rearrangement joins TRBV7-6 to TRBJ2-3, with 7 bases matching TRBD1. With V trimmed by 5 bases and J by 0 bases, 11 bases remained unmatched. Germline V gives CDR1 SGHVS, CDR2 FNYEAQ. This CDR3 spans 17 amino acids. DNA for the CDR3: TGTGCCAGCAGCCTCCGCTCGGACAGGCTTAGCACAGATACGCAGTATTTT. It codes for CASSLRSDRLSTDTQYF. The whole variable domain, filled in from reference TRBV7-6 and TRBJ2-3, reads GAGVSQSPRYKVTKRGQDVALRCDPISGHVSLYWYRQALGQGPEFLTYFNYEAQQDKSGLPNDRFSAERPEGSISTLTIQRTEQRDSAMYRCASSLRSDRLSTDTQYFGPGTRLTVL.

The CDR3 here is CASSGLDTEAFF. The CDR3 DNA sequence: TGTGCCAGCAGTGGGTTGGACACTGAAGCTTTCTTT. This sequence joins TRBV25-1 and TRBJ1-1; D is uncertain. The CDR3 loop spans 12 amino acids. Trimming removed 4 bases at V and 3 bases at J, with 6 bases between. Germline CDR1 and CDR2: MGHDK and SYGVNS.

This chain joins TRBV13 and TRBJ1-2, with TRBD1 as a possible D gene (5 bases). The germline V gene encodes CDR1 PRHDT and CDR2 FYEKMQ (reference sequence). Trimming removed 4 bases from V and 4 bases from J, with 10 bases in between. CDR3 size: 13 residues. The CDR3 loop reads CASSYGGGYGYTF. The DNA of the CDR3 is TGTGCCAGCAGCTATGGGGGGGGCTATGGCTACACCTTC.

The V gene is TRBV15, the J gene TRBJ2-3; 12 nucleotides agree with TRBD2. This CDR3 is built from 17 residues. The V segment lost 2 bases and the J segment 5 bases; nucleotides outside the gene matches: 8. Germline assignment: CDR1 LNHNV and CDR2 YYDKDF (reference sequence). The CDR3 loop reads CATSRSTSGRGGDTQYF. Written as DNA, the CDR3 is TGTGCCACCAGCAGATCGACTAGCGGGAGAGGGGGAGATACGCAGTATTTT. Based on the CDR3 plus reference TRBV15 and TRBJ2-3, the full variable domain is DAMVIQNPRYQVTQFGKPVTLSCSQTLNHNVMYWYQQKSSQAPKLLFHYYDKDFNNEADTPDNFQSRRPNTSFCFLDIRSPGLGDTAMYLCATSRSTSGRGGDTQYFGPGTRLTVL.

The chain couples TRBV10-1 to TRBJ2-2; 7 bases agree with TRBD2. Germline CDR1 WNHNN, CDR2 SYGVQD (reference sequence). The V segment lost 5 bases and the J segment 8 bases; nucleotides outside the gene matches: 2. This CDR3 comprises 12 residues. The DNA for the CDR3 is TGCGCCAGCAGTCGGGGGGTTGGGGAGCTGTTTTTT. It translates to CASSRGVGELFF.

The chain joins TRBV10-2 to TRBJ2-1; D is perhaps TRBD1 (6 bases). V shed 8 bases and J shed 6 bases, with 11 bases lying between them. Germline loops: CDR1 WSHSY, CDR2 SAAADI. The CDR3 is 12 amino acids. This CDR3 reads CASGRGGNEQFF. CDR3 bases: TGCGCCAGCGGGAGAGGGGGCAATGAGCAGTTCTTC.

This clone came up once. The chain couples TRBV20-1 to TRBJ1-5; TRBD1 is a possible D gene (5 bases). V lost 3 bases to trimming and J lost 7 bases, with 13 bases between them. The germline CDR1 and CDR2 sequences are DFQATT and SNEGSKA (reference sequence). The length of the CDR3 is 13 residues. CDR3 sequence (DNA): TGCAGTGCTAGTGAATGGCAGGGCCAGCCCCAGCATTTT. Translated, it gives CSASEWQGQPQHF.